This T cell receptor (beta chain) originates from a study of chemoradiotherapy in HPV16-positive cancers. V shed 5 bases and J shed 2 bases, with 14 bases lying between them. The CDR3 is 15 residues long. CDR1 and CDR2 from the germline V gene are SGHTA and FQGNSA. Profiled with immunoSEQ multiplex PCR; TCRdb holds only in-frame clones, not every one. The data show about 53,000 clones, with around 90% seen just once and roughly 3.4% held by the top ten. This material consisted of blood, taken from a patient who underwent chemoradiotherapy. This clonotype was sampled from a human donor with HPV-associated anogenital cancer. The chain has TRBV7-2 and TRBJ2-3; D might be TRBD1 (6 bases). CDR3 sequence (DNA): TGTGCCAGCAGCCGAAAGACAGGATACACAGATACGCAGTATTTT. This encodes CASSRKTGYTDTQYF.